The 30 T cell receptor beta chains in this list originate from one sample, sequenced in a study of technical replicates of blood from a handful of donors. Sequenced by immunoSEQ multiplex PCR; TCRdb stores in-frame clones only, minus some. Seen here are around 90,000 clones, around 94% observed once, and the top ten hold 0.39%. Sequencing input: T cells isolated from PBMCs. The receptors come from a human donor in good health.

The chain uses TRBV5-6 and TRBJ2-5; TRBD1 matches at 8 bases. The CDR3 is made up of 15 amino acids. V dropped 4 bases and J dropped 4; count of bases not matched to a gene: 9. Germline V gene sequence: CDR1 SGHDT, CDR2 YYEEEE. CDR3: CASSLQGAGVETQYF. In nucleotides, the CDR3 is TGTGCCAGCAGCCTCCAGGGGGCTGGGGTAGAGACCCAGTACTTC.

The chain joins TRBV27 to TRBJ2-7; D perhaps matches TRBD2 (5 bases). The germline V gene has CDR1 MNHEY and CDR2 SMNVEV (reference sequence). The CDR3 runs to 13 residues. V was pared by 9 bases and J by 2 bases, with 14 bases between. As DNA, the CDR3 is TGTGCCAGTGAGGGCTGTATTACCTACGAGCAGTACTTC. This gives the protein CASEGCITYEQYF.

The V call is TRBV19, the J call TRBJ2-1, with 11 nucleotides matching TRBD2. The V gene's germline CDR1 is LNHDA and CDR2 SQIVND (reference sequence). The V segment lost 6 bases and the J segment 9 bases; nucleotides outside the gene matches: 4. The CDR3 runs to 13 residues. The CDR3 spells CASRDGTSGEQFF. Here the CDR3 DNA reads TGTGCCAGTAGGGACGGGACTAGCGGTGAGCAGTTCTTC.

This chain's CDR3 is CASSLDRFMDTQYF. Here the CDR3 DNA reads TGTGCCAGCAGCTTGGACAGGTTCATGGATACGCAGTATTTT. This sequence joins TRBV7-2 and TRBJ2-3, with 7 positions matching TRBD1. Trimming cost V 3 bases and J 6 bases; bases outside gene matches: 6. The germline gives CDR1 SGHTA, CDR2 FQGNSA. The CDR3 length is 14 residues.

The rearrangement uses TRBV25-1 and TRBJ1-1, with 7 bases lining up with TRBD1. V shed 6 bases and J 3 bases; nucleotides not matched to a gene: 7. The CDR3 runs to 14 residues. Germline V gene lookup returns CDR1 MGHDK and CDR2 SYGVNS. CDR3 region: CASRETGLDTEAFF. The CDR3 bases are TGTGCCAGCAGGGAGACAGGGTTGGACACTGAAGCTTTCTTT.

The chain is built from TRBV7-9 and TRBJ2-5; D gene uncertain. V was cut by 1 base and J by 5 bases, with 17 bases left in between. In germline, CDR1 is SEHNR, CDR2 FQNEAQ (reference sequence). The CDR3 is 16 amino acids. CDR3: CASSLDLVQSLETQYF. The CDR3 DNA sequence: TGTGCCAGCAGCTTAGATCTGGTACAGAGTCTGGAGACCCAGTACTTC. The full variable domain, rest sourced from reference TRBV7-9 and TRBJ2-5, is DTGVSQNPRHKITKRGQNVTFRCDPISEHNRLYWYRQTLGQGPEFLTYFQNEAQLEKSRLLSDRFSAERPKGSFSTLEIQRTEQGDSAMYLCASSLDLVQSLETQYFGPGTRLLVL.

V is TRBV18 and J is TRBJ1-3; 9 bases fit TRBD1. V lost 5 bases to trimming and J lost 8 bases; unmatched junction nucleotides: 10. CDR3 length equals 15 residues. Germline-derived CDR1 and CDR2 are KGHSH and LQKENI. The CDR3 coding sequence is TGTGCCAGCTCATTGCCGGGACAGGGTTCCGACACCATATATTTT. It specifies CASSLPGQGSDTIYF.

This chain uses TRBV27 with TRBJ2-7; perhaps TRBD2 as D (5 bases). CDR3 length: 13 residues. Trimming left V 10 bases short and J 3 bases short, with 16 bases between. The germline V gene encodes CDR1 MNHEY and CDR2 SMNVEV (reference sequence). The CDR3 DNA sequence: TGTGCCACCCAGGACTTGAGCAGCTACGAGCAGTACTTC. It is translated as CATQDLSSYEQYF.

V gene TRBV6-1 combines with J gene TRBJ2-7; 8 nucleotides match TRBD1. The trim removed 5 bases at V and 3 bases at J, leaving 3 bases unmatched. Germline CDR1 MNHNS, CDR2 SASEGT. The CDR3 loop spans 13 amino acids. This CDR3 reads CASSLGQGYEQYF. The CDR3 DNA follows: TGTGCCAGCAGTCTCGGACAGGGCTACGAGCAGTACTTC.

This chain links TRBV9 with TRBJ2-3, with 14 bases identical to TRBD2. Germline V gives CDR1 SGDLS, CDR2 YYNGEE. CDR3 length: 16 residues. Losses at the gene ends were 2 bases for V and 5 bases for J; bases not matched to a gene: 4. Written as DNA, the CDR3 is TGTGCCAGCAGCGTGGGACTAGCGGGAGATAAAGATACGCAGTATTTT. Encoded protein: CASSVGLAGDKDTQYF. The full variable domain, with the rest looked up from reference TRBV9 and TRBJ2-3, is DSGVTQTPKHLITATGQRVTLRCSPRSGDLSVYWYQQSLDQGLQFLIQYYNGEERAKGNILERFSAQQFPDLHSELNLSSLELGDSALYFCASSVGLAGDKDTQYFGPGTRLTVL.

V and J are TRBV7-2 and TRBJ2-7, with TRBD1 matching over 7 bases. Germline values: CDR1 SGHTA, CDR2 FQGNSA. The CDR3 extends over 12 amino acids. The ends lost 5 bases at V and 6 bases at J; junction bases unmatched: 4. The DNA of the CDR3 is TGTGCCAGCAGCCAAAGACAGGGCGAGCAGTACTTC. It codes for CASSQRQGEQYF.

The genes are TRBV5-4 and TRBJ2-3; 7 bases map to TRBD1. Trimming removed 0 bases from V and 6 bases from J; junction bases left unmatched: 7. The length of the CDR3 is 15 residues. From germline, CDR1 is SGHNT and CDR2 YYREEE (reference sequence). CDR3 in amino acids: CASSLDSGGLDTQYF. The CDR3 coding sequence is TGTGCCAGCAGCTTGGATTCAGGGGGTCTGGATACGCAGTATTTT.

DNA of the CDR3: TGTGCCAGCAGAGACAGGGGTCACTATGGCTACACCTTC. This sequence encodes CASRDRGHYGYTF. The rearrangement links TRBV6-6 to TRBJ1-2; 8 nucleotides match TRBD1. J was trimmed by 3 bases and V by 6 bases; bases with no gene match: 3. CDR3 length equals 13 residues. Germline lookup yields CDR1 MNHNY and CDR2 SVGAGI (reference sequence).

The CDR3 DNA sequence: TGTGCCAGTGCGACAAAGGGGGTAAGAGAGCAGTACTTC. As protein: CASATKGVREQYF. V usage is TRBV19 and J usage is TRBJ2-7; D possibly corresponds to TRBD1 (6 bases). V lost 8 bases to trimming and J lost 7 bases, with 18 bases between them. Germline values: CDR1 LNHDA, CDR2 SQIVND (reference sequence). The CDR3 has 13 residues.

The genes are TRBV5-1 and TRBJ1-4; D is uncertain. This CDR3 has 12 residues. CDR1 and CDR2 from the germline V gene are SGHRS and YFSETQ. Between the trimmed V and J ends, which lost 2 bases and 8 bases, there was a span of 7 bases. The CDR3 is CASSLQPEKLFF. In DNA, the CDR3 is TGCGCCAGCAGCTTACAGCCAGAAAAACTGTTTTTT.

The V gene is TRBV27, the J gene TRBJ1-2; maybe TRBD1 (6 bases). The CDR3 runs 15 residues. CDR1 is MNHEY and CDR2 is SMNVEV in the germline V gene (reference sequence). V lost 2 bases and J 8 bases, leaving 18 bases between the germline ends. CDR3 protein: CASSLLDRSLGGYTF. In DNA, the CDR3 is TGTGCCAGCAGTTTACTCGACAGGAGCCTGGGAGGCTACACCTTC.

The chain carries TRBV7-2 and TRBJ2-3; possible D gene TRBD2, 6 bases. The germline V gene has CDR1 SGHTA and CDR2 FQGNSA. CDR3 length: 15 residues. Deletions cut 1 base from V and 5 bases from J, with 13 bases between. CDR3 sequence: CASSLDGGGIDTQYF. For the CDR3, the DNA is TGTGCCAGCAGCTTAGATGGAGGCGGGATAGATACGCAGTATTTT.

The chain has TRBV2 and TRBJ2-1; 10 bases are a match to TRBD1. The CDR3 loop spans 13 amino acids. V lost 11 bases and J lost 2; bases outside the gene matches: 3. Germline lookup yields CDR1 SNHLY and CDR2 FYNNEI. The CDR3 bases are TGTGCCGCGGGGACAGGGGCCTACAATGAGCAGTTCTTC. This codes for CAAGTGAYNEQFF.

J is TRBJ2-3 and V is TRBV27, with D perhaps matching TRBD2 (5 bases). Trimming stripped 7 bases from V and 1 base from J, with 15 bases between. The CDR3 is 15 amino acids. From germline, CDR1 is MNHEY and CDR2 SMNVEV (reference sequence). The CDR3 nucleotides read TGTGCCAGCACCCTAAGCGGAGTTGGCACAGATACGCAGTATTTT. This sequence encodes CASTLSGVGTDTQYF.

The gene calls are TRBV7-2 and TRBJ2-7; tentative D call: TRBD2 (5 bases). The V gene's germline CDR1 is SGHTA and CDR2 FQGNSA. The CDR3 is 15 amino acids. Trimming stripped 6 bases from V and 3 bases from J, with 18 bases between. The CDR3 protein is CASRRPPRGGYEQYF. The CDR3 DNA is TGTGCCAGCAGGCGCCCGCCTAGAGGAGGCTACGAGCAGTACTTC.

The chain couples TRBV7-2 to TRBJ2-7; 8 nucleotides match TRBD1. Losses at the gene ends were 5 bases for V and 2 bases for J; bases not matched to a gene: 11. The CDR3 is 16 residues long. Germline V gene data show CDR1 as SGHTA and CDR2 as FQGNSA. In DNA form, the CDR3 reads TGTGCCAGCAGCCCCGGGCCCGGACAGGGAGCCTACGAGCAGTACTTC. Its translation: CASSPGPGQGAYEQYF.

The gene calls are TRBV7-6 and TRBJ2-7, with 7 bases matching TRBD2. Trimming cost V 5 bases and J 0 bases; bases outside gene matches: 4. Germline V gene data show CDR1 as SGHVS and CDR2 as FNYEAQ. The CDR3 is 14 residues long. The CDR3 bases are TGTGCCAGCAGCAGCGGGACCCACTCCTACGAGCAGTACTTC. This gives the protein CASSSGTHSYEQYF. Looking up the rest from reference TRBV7-6 and TRBJ2-7 gives the full variable domain: GAGVSQSPRYKVTKRGQDVALRCDPISGHVSLYWYRQALGQGPEFLTYFNYEAQQDKSGLPNDRFSAERPEGSISTLTIQRTEQRDSAMYRCASSSGTHSYEQYFGPGTRLTVT.

This clone occurred once. This chain uses TRBV5-6 with TRBJ2-1; possibly TRBD1 for D (5 bases). The CDR3 spans 13 residues. V was clipped by 1 base and J by 6 bases, with 8 bases between them. Germline lookup yields CDR1 SGHDT and CDR2 YYEEEE. DNA of the CDR3: TGTGCCAGCAGCTTGTATCAGGGCAATGAGCAGTTCTTC. It yields the protein CASSLYQGNEQFF. Supplemented by reference TRBV5-6 and TRBJ2-1, the full variable domain reads DAGVTQSPTHLIKTRGQQVTLRCSPKSGHDTVSWYQQALGQGPQFIFQYYEEEERQRGNFPDRFSGHQFPNYSSELNVNALLLGDSALYLCASSLYQGNEQFFGPGTRLTVL.

The chain couples TRBV7-6 to TRBJ1-1; maybe TRBD1 (6 bases). With 3 bases removed from V and 2 bases from J, the gap between germline ends came to 13 bases. Germline lookup yields CDR1 SGHVS and CDR2 FNYEAQ. The CDR3 runs to 15 residues. CDR3: CASSLLTGFNTEAFF. For the CDR3, the DNA is TGTGCCAGCAGCTTGTTAACAGGGTTCAACACTGAAGCTTTCTTT.

The chain carries TRBV10-3 and TRBJ2-1; tentatively, D is TRBD1 (5 bases). CDR3 length: 11 amino acids. The ends were cut back, 4 bases at V and 7 bases at J, with 5 bases in the middle. CDR1 ENHRY and CDR2 SYGVKD come from the germline V gene. In nucleotides, the CDR3 is TGTGCCATCAGTGGACAGAATGAGCAGTTCTTC. Its protein is CAISGQNEQFF.

The rearrangement links TRBV7-9 to TRBJ2-3, with D perhaps TRBD1 (5 bases). The CDR3 extends over 15 amino acids. In germline, CDR1 is SEHNR, CDR2 FQNEAQ (reference sequence). V dropped 2 bases and J dropped 2 bases, with 11 bases sitting between them. DNA of the CDR3: TGTGCCAGCAGCTTACACGACAGCTCCACAGATACGCAGTATTTT. Its protein product is CASSLHDSSTDTQYF.

This CDR3 reads CASESGTDYGYTF. The DNA for the CDR3 is TGTGCCAGCGAGTCCGGGACAGACTATGGCTACACCTTC. The V call is TRBV7-2, the J call TRBJ1-2, with 7 nucleotides matching TRBD1. V trimming: 8 bases; J trimming: 3 bases; junction bases outside the gene matches: 6. Germline V lookup: CDR1 SGHTA, CDR2 FQGNSA. The CDR3 runs to 13 residues.

CDR3 in amino acids: CASSQLGQFSYEQYF. CDR3 sequence (DNA): TGTGCCAGCAGTCAATTGGGACAATTCTCCTACGAGCAGTACTTC. V usage is TRBV6-1 and J usage is TRBJ2-7, with D perhaps matching TRBD1 (6 bases). Trimming shortened V by 5 bases and J by 0 bases, and 14 bases separated the two germline ends. CDR3 size: 15 residues. Germline V lookup: CDR1 MNHNS, CDR2 SASEGT.

The chain couples TRBV5-6 to TRBJ2-4; D call uncertain. CDR1 and CDR2 (germline): SGHDT, YYEEEE. The CDR3 has 14 amino acids. V was clipped by 4 bases and J by 8 bases, with 16 bases between them. For the CDR3, the DNA is TGTGCCAGCAGCCCGACTCTATACGAAGACATTCAGTACTTC. Translated: CASSPTLYEDIQYF.

The V call is TRBV7-2, the J call TRBJ2-7; tentatively, D is TRBD2 (6 bases). V was shortened by 1 base and J by 9 bases, with 19 bases between the two germline ends. Germline lookup yields CDR1 SGHTA and CDR2 FQGNSA. The CDR3 has 15 amino acids. The CDR3 loop reads CASSLDAGTQVGQYF. In nucleotides, the CDR3 is TGTGCCAGCAGCTTAGATGCGGGGACCCAAGTCGGGCAGTACTTC.